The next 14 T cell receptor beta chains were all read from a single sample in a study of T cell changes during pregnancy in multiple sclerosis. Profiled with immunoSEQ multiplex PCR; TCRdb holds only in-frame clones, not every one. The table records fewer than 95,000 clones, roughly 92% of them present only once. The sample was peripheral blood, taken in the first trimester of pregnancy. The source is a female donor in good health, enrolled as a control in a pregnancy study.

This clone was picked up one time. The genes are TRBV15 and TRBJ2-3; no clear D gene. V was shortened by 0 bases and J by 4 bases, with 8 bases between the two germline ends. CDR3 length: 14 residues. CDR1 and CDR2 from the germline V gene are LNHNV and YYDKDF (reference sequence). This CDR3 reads CATSRDLAPDTQYF. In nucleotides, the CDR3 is TGTGCCACCAGCAGAGATTTGGCCCCAGATACGCAGTATTTT.

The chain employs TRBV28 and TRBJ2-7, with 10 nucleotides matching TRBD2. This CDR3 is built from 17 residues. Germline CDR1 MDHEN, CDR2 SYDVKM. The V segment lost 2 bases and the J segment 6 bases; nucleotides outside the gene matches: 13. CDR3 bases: TGTGCCAGCAGTTTACCGCTCTACAAGCGGGAGGGTCGCGAGCAGTACTTC. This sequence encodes CASSLPLYKREGREQYF.

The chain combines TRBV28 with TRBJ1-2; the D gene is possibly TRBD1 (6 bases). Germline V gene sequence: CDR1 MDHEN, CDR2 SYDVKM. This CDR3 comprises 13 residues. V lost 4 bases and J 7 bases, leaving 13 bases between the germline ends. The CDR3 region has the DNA TGTGCCAGCAGTTGGGGCAACAGGGTTGGCTACACCTTC. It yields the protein CASSWGNRVGYTF.

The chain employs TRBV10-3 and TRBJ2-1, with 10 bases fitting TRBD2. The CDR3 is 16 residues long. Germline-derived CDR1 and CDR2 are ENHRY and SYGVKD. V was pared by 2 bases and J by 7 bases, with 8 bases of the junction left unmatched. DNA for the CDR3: TGTGCCATCAGTGAGCCCGAGCGGGAGGGGATGAATGAGCAGTTCTTC. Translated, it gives CAISEPEREGMNEQFF.

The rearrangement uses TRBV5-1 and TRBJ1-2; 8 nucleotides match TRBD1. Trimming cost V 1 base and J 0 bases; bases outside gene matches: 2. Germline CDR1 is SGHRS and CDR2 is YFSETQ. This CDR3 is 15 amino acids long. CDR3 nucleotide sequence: TGCGCCAGCAGCTTGAGGACAGGGACTAACTATGGCTACACCTTC. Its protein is CASSLRTGTNYGYTF.

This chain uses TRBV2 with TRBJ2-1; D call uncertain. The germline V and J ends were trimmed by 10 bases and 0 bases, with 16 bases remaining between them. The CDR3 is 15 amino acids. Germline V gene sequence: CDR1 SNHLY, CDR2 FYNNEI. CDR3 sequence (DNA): TGTGCCACACGCTCAGGCCCCCTCTCCTACAATGAGCAGTTCTTC. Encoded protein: CATRSGPLSYNEQFF.

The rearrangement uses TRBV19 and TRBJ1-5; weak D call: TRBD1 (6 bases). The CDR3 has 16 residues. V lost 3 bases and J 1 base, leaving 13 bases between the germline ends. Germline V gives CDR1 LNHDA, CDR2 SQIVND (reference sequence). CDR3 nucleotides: TGTGCCAGTAGTATCACAGGGATGGGAAGCAATCAGCCCCAGCATTTT. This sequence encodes CASSITGMGSNQPQHF.

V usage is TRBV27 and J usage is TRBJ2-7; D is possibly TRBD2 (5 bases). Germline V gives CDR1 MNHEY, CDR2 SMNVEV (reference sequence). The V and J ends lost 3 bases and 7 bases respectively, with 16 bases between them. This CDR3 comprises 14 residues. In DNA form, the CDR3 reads TGTGCCAGCAGTTTGAGGCAGGCAACGGGAGAGCAGTACTTC. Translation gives CASSLRQATGEQYF.

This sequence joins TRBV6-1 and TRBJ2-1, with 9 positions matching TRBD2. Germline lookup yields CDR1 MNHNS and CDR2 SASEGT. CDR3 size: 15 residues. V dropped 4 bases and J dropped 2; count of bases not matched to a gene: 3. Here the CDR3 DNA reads TGTGCCAGCAGTGGGTTAGCGGGGGCCTACAATGAGCAGTTCTTC. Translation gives CASSGLAGAYNEQFF.

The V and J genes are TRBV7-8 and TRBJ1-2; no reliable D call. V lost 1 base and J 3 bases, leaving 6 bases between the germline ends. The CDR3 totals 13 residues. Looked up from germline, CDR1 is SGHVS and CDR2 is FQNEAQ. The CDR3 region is CASSLGADYGYTF. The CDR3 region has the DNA TGTGCCAGCAGCTTAGGGGCAGACTATGGCTACACCTTC.

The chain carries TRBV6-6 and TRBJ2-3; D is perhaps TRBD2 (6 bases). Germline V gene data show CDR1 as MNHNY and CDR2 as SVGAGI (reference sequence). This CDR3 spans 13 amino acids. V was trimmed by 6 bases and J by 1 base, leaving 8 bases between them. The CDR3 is CASSRRGTDTQYF. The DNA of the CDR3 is TGTGCCAGCAGCCGGAGGGGCACAGATACGCAGTATTTT.

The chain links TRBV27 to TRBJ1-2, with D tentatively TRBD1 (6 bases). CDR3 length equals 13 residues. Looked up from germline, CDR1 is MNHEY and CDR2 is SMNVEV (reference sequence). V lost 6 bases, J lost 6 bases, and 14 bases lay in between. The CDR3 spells CASRTTGTDGYTF. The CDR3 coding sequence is TGTGCCAGCAGGACCACAGGGACCGATGGCTACACCTTC.

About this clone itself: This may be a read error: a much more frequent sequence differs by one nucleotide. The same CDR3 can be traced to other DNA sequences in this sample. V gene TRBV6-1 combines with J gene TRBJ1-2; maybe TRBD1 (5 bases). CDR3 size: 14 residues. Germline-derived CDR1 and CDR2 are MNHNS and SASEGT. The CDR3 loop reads CASSARGQGHGYTF. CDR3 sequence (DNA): TGCGCCAGCAGTGCCCGTGGGCAGGGCCATGGCTACACCTTC.

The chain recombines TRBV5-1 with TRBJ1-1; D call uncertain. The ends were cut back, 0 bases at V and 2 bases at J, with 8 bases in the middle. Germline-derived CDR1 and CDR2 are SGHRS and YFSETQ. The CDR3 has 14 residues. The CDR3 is CASSLEAGNTEAFF. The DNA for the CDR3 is TGCGCCAGCAGCTTGGAGGCGGGTAACACTGAAGCTTTCTTT.